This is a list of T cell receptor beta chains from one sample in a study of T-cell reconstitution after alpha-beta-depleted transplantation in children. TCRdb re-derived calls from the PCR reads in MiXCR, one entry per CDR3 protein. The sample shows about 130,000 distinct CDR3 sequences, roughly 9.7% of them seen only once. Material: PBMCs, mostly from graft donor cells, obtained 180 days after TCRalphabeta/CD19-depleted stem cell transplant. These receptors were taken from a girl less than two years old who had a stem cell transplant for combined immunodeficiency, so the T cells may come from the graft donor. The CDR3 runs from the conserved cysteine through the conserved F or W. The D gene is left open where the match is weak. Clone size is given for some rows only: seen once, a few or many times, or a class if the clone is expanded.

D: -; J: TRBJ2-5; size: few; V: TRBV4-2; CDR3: CASSQGVAGGQETQYF; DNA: TGTGCCAGCAGCCAGGGGGTCGCCGGGGGCCAAGAGACCCAGTACTTC
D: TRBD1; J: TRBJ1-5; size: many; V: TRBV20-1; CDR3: CSASPPGTDPNQPQHF; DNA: TGCAGTGCTAGCCCTCCCGGGACAGACCCCAATCAGCCCCAGCATTTT
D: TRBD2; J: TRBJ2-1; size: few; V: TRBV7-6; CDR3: CASSLAFVGTSAYNEQFF; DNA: TGTGCCAGCAGCTTAGCGTTTGTGGGGACTAGCGCATACAATGAGCAGTTCTTC
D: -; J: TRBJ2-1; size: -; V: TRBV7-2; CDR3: CASSYTGGEQFF; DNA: TGTGCCAGCAGCTACACAGGCGGTGAGCAGTTCTTC
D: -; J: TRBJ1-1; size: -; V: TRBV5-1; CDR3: CASSFNRDTEAFF; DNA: TGCGCCAGCAGCTTTAATAGGGACACTGAAGCTTTCTTT
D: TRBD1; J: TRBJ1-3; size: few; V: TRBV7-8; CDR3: CASSLATGNSGNTIYF; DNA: TGTGCCAGCAGCTTAGCGACAGGGAACTCTGGAAACACCATATATTTT
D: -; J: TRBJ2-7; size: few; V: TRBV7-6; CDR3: CASSLHSRVTPYEQYF; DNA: TGTGCCAGCAGCCTCCACTCTAGGGTGACCCCCTACGAGCAGTACTTC
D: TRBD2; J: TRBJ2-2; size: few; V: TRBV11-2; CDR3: CASSFSVRGAGANGELFF; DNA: TGTGCCAGCAGCTTCTCCGTAAGGGGAGCGGGAGCAAACGGGGAGCTGTTTTTT
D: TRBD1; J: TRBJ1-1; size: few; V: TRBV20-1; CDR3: CSAPGQRFEAFF; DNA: TGCAGTGCCCCGGGACAGCGTTTTGAAGCTTTCTTT
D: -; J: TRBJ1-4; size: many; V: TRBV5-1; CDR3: CASSRRRDEKLFF; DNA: TGCGCCAGCAGCCGGCGACGGGATGAAAAACTGTTTTTT
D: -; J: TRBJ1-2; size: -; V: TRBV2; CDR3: CASSEVRGNYGYTF; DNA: TGTGCCAGCAGTGAAGTCCGGGGAAACTATGGCTACACCTTC
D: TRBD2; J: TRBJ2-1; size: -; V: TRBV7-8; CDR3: CASSRLAGGAGDEQFF; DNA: TGTGCCAGCAGCCGACTAGCGGGAGGGGCCGGGGATGAGCAGTTCTTC
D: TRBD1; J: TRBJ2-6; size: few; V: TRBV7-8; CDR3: CASSFDRGRHSGANVLTF; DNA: TGTGCCAGCAGCTTTGACAGGGGGCGTCACTCTGGGGCCAACGTCCTGACTTTC
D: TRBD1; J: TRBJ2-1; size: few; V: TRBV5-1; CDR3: CASSPTGQLVYNEQFF; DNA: TGCGCCAGCAGCCCGACGGGACAGTTGGTTTACAATGAGCAGTTCTTC
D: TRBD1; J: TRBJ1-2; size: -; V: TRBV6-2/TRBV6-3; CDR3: CASTQGDGYTF; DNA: TGTGCCAGCACCCAGGGGGATGGCTACACCTTC
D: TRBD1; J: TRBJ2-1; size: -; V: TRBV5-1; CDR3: CASSSGQGFVNEQFF; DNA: TGCGCCAGCAGCTCCGGACAGGGGTTCGTCAATGAGCAGTTCTTC
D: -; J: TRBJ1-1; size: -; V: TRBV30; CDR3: CASSVLNAFF; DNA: TGTGCCTCCTCAGTCCTAAATGCTTTCTTT
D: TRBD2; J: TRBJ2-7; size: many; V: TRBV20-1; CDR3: CSARSPLAGKVYEQYF; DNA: TGCAGTGCTAGAAGCCCCCTAGCGGGAAAGGTCTACGAGCAGTACTTC
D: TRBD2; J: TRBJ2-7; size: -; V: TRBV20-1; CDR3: CSARDLGSSGYEQYF; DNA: TGCAGTGCTAGAGATCTCGGGTCTAGCGGATACGAGCAGTACTTC
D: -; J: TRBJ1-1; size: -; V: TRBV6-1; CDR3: CASSEAAEENTEAFF; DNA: TGTGCCAGCAGTGAAGCGGCGGAGGAGAACACTGAAGCTTTCTTT
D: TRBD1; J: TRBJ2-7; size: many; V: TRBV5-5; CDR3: CASSGDSYEQYF; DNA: TGTGCCAGCAGCGGGGACAGCTACGAGCAGTACTTC
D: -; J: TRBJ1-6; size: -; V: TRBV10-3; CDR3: CAISEVEALIRSSYNSPLHF; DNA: TGTGCCATCAGTGAAGTGGAGGCCCTCATCAGGAGCTCCTATAATTCACCCCTCCACTTT
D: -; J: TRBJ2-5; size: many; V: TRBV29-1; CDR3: CSGGTGDETQYF; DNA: TGCAGCGGGGGTACCGGGGATGAGACCCAGTACTTC
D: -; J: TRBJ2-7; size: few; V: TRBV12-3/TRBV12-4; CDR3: CASSIRDIGDERYF; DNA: TGTGCCAGCAGTATCCGGGACATAGGGGACGAGAGGTACTTC
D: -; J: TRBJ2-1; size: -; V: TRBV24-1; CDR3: CATSETTKFGYNEQFF; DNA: TGTGCCACCAGTGAGACGACTAAGTTCGGGTACAATGAGCAGTTCTTC
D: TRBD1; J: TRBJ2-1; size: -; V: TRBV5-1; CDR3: CASNLDRGHYNEQFF; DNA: TGCGCCAGCAACCTGGACAGGGGACACTACAATGAGCAGTTCTTC
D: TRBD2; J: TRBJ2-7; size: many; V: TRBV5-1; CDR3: CASSPRTSGSYEQYF; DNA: TGCGCCAGCAGCCCCCGGACTAGCGGCTCCTACGAGCAGTACTTC
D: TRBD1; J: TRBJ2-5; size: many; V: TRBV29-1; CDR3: CSVGWGQGMGTQYF; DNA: TGCAGCGTTGGATGGGGACAGGGTATGGGGACCCAGTACTTC
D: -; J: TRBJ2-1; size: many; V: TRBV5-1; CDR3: CASSLAAETNEQFF; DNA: TGCGCCAGCAGCTTGGCGGCGGAGACGAATGAGCAGTTCTTC
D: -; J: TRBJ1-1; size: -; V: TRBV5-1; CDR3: CASSLVQATITEAFF; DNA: TGCGCCAGCAGCTTGGTGCAGGCGACGATCACTGAAGCTTTCTTT
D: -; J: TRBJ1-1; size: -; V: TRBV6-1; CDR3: CASSAFEGPNTEAFF; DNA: TGTGCCAGCAGTGCCTTTGAGGGGCCGAACACTGAAGCTTTCTTT
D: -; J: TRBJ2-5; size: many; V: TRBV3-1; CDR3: CASSQEGRDGETQYF; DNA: TGTGCCAGCAGCCAAGAAGGCCGTGATGGAGAGACCCAGTACTTC
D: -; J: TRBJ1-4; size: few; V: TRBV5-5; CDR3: CASSRIGSYNEKLFF; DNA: TGTGCCAGCAGCCGAATCGGGTCCTATAATGAAAAACTGTTTTTT
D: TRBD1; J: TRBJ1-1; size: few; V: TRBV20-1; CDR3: CSALGQGSTEAFF; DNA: TGCAGTGCACTCGGACAGGGGTCGACTGAAGCTTTCTTT
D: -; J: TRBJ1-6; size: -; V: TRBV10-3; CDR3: CAISEEGSYNSPLHF; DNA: TGTGCCATCAGTGAGGAGGGCTCCTATAATTCACCCCTCCACTTT
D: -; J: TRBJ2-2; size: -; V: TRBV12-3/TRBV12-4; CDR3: CASSRPIKDTGELFF; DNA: TGTGCCAGCAGTCGCCCCATCAAGGACACCGGGGAGCTGTTTTTT
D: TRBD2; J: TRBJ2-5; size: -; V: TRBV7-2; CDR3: CASSPRTSGRPETQYF; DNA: TGTGCCAGCAGCCCGCGGACTAGCGGGAGGCCGGAGACCCAGTACTTC
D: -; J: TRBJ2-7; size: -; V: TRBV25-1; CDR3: CASSELGNYEQYF; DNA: TGTGCCAGCAGTGAGCTCGGGAACTACGAGCAGTACTTC
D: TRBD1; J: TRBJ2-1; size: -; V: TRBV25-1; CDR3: CASSGGTGINEQFF; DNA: TGTGCCAGCAGTGGGGGGACAGGGATAAATGAGCAGTTCTTC
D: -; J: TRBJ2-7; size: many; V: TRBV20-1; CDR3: CSATDTGAYEQYF; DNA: TGCAGTGCTACCGACACGGGCGCCTACGAGCAGTACTTC
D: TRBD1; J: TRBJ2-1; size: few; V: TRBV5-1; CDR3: CASSLGGQNPNLYNEQFF; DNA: TGCGCCAGCAGCTTGGGGGGACAGAATCCAAACCTCTACAATGAGCAGTTCTTC
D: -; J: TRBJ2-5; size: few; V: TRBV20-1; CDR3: CSARDSGAQETQYF; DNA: TGCAGTGCTAGAGATTCCGGGGCTCAAGAGACCCAGTACTTC